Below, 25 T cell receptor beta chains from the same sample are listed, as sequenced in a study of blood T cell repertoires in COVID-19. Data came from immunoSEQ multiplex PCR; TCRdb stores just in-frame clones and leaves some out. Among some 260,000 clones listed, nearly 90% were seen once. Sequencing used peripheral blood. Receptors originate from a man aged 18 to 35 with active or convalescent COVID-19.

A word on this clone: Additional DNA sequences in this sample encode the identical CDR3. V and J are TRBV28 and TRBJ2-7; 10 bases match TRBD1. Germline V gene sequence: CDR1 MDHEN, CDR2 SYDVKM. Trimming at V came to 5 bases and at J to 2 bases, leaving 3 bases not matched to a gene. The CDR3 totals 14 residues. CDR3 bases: TGTGCCAGCAGTGGTGGACAGGGGGCCTACGAGCAGTACTTC. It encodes CASSGGQGAYEQYF.

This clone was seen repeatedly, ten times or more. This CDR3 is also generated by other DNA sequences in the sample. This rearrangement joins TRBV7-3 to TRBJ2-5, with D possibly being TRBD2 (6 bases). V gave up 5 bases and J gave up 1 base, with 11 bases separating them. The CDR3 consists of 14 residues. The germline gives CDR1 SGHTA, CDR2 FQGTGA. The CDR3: CASSPTGLQETQYF. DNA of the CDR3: TGTGCCAGCAGCCCAACGGGACTCCAAGAGACCCAGTACTTC. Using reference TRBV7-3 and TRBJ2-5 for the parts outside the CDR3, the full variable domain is GAGVSQTPSNKVTEKGKYVELRCDPISGHTALYWYRQSLGQGPEFLIYFQGTGAADDSGLPNDRFFAVRPEGSVSTLKIQRTERGDSAVYLCASSPTGLQETQYFGPGTRLLVL.

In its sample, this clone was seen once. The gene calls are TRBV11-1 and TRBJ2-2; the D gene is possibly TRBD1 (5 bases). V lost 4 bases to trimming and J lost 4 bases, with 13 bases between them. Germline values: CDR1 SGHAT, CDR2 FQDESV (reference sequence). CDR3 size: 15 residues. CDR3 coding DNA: TGTGCCAGCAGCTCCACCGTGGGGCTCACCGGGGAGCTGTTTTTT. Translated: CASSSTVGLTGELFF.

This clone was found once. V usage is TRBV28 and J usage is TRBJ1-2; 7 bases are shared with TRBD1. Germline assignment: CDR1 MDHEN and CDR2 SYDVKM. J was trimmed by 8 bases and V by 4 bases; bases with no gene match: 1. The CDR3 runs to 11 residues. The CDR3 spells CASSYRGGYTF. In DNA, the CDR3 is TGTGCCAGCAGTTACAGGGGAGGCTACACCTTC.

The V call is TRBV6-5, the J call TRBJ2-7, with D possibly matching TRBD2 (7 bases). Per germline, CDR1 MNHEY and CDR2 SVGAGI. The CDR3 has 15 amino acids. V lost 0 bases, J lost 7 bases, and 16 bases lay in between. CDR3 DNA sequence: TGTGCCAGCAGTTACTCATCGGGGGGCTGGGGGGAGCAGTACTTC. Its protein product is CASSYSSGGWGEQYF.

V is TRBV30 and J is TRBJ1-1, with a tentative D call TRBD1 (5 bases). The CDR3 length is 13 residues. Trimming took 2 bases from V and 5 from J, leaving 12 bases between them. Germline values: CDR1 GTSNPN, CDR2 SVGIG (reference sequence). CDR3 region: CAWSRGGRTEAFF. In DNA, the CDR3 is TGTGCCTGGAGTAGGGGAGGGAGGACTGAAGCTTTCTTT.

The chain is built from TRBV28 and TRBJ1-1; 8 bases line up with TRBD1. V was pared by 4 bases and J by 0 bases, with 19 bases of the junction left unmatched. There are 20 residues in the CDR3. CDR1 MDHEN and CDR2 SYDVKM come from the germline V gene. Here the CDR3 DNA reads TGTGCCAGCAGTTCCCAGTTTAGGTCGAGACAGGGGAAATTGAACACTGAAGCTTTCTTT. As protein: CASSSQFRSRQGKLNTEAFF. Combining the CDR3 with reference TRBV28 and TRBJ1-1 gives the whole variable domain DVKVTQSSRYLVKRTGEKVFLECVQDMDHENMFWYRQDPGLGLRLIYFSYDVKMKEKGDIPEGYSVSREKKERFSLILESASTNQTSMYLCASSSQFRSRQGKLNTEAFFGQGTRLTVV.

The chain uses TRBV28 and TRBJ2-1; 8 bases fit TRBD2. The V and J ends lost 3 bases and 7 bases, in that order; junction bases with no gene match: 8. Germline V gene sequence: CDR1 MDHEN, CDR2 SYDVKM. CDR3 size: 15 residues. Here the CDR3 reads CASSFPLAGGNEQFF. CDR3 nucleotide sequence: TGTGCCAGCAGTTTTCCCCTAGCGGGTGGGAATGAGCAGTTCTTC.

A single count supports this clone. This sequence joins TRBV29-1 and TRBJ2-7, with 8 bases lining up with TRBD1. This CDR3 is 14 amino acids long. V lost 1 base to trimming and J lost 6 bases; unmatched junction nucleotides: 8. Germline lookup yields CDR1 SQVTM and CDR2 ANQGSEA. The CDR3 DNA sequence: TGCAGCGTTGAAGGAGGGCAGGGGGCGAGCGAGCAGTACTTC. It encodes CSVEGGQGASEQYF.

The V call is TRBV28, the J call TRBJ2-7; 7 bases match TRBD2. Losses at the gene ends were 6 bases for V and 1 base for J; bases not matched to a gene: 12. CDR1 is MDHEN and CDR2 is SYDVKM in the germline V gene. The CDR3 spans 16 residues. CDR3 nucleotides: TGTGCCAGCAGCCCCGGACTAGTGTTTTTTTCCTACGAGCAGTACTTC. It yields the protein CASSPGLVFFSYEQYF.

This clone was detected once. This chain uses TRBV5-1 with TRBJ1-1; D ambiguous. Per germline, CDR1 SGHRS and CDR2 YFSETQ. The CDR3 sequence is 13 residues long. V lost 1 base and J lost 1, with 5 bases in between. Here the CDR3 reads CASSLTQNTEAFF. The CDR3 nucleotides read TGCGCCAGCAGCTTGACACAGAACACTGAAGCTTTCTTT.

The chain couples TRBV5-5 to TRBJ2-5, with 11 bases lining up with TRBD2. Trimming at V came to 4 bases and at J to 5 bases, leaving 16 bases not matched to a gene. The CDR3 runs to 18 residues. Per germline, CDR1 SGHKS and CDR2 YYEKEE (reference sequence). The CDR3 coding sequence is TGTGCCAGCAGCCCCCGCGTAACGGCTAGCGGGAGGCGGGAGACCCAGTACTTC. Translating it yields CASSPRVTASGRRETQYF.

The CDR3 DNA reads as TGTGCCATCAGTGAGCAGGGGGCCTATGGCTACACCTTC. Translating gives CAISEQGAYGYTF. The chain couples TRBV10-3 to TRBJ1-2; 8 nucleotides match TRBD1. Germline V gene sequence: CDR1 ENHRY, CDR2 SYGVKD. There are 13 residues in the CDR3. Trimming removed 2 bases from V and 4 bases from J; junction bases left unmatched: 0.

The CDR3 nucleotides read TGTGCCTGGAGCCTTACTTCAGGGGGCACTGAAGCTTTCTTT. The encoded protein is CAWSLTSGGTEAFF. The J gene is TRBJ1-1, the V gene TRBV30; 7 positions match TRBD1. The V gene's germline CDR1 is GTSNPN and CDR2 SVGIG (reference sequence). J gave up 4 bases and V 3 bases, and 8 bases lay outside the gene matches. The CDR3 runs to 14 residues.

The CDR3 sequence is CASSQDSYLTDTQYF. CDR3 nucleotides: TGCGCCAGCAGCCAAGACTCCTATCTCACAGATACGCAGTATTTT. The chain carries TRBV4-3 and TRBJ2-3; unclear D gene. V was clipped by 0 bases and J by 2 bases, with 9 bases between them. This CDR3 comprises 15 residues. The V gene's germline CDR1 is LGHNA and CDR2 YSLEER.

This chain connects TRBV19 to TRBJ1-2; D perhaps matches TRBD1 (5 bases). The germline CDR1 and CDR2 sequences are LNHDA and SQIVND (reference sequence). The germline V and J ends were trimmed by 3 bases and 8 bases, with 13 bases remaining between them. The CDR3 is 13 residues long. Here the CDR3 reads CASSIDRLYGYTF. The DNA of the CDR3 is TGTGCCAGTAGTATCGACAGACTGTACGGCTACACCTTC.

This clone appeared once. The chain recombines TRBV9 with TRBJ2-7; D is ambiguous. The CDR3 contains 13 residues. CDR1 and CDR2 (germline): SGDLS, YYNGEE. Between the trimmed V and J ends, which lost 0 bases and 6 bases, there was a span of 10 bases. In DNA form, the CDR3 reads TGTGCCAGCAGCGTAGGGAGTTCGTCCGAGCAGTACTTC. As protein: CASSVGSSSEQYF. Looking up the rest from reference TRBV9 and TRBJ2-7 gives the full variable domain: DSGVTQTPKHLITATGQRVTLRCSPRSGDLSVYWYQQSLDQGLQFLIQYYNGEERAKGNILERFSAQQFPDLHSELNLSSLELGDSALYFCASSVGSSSEQYFGPGTRLTVT.

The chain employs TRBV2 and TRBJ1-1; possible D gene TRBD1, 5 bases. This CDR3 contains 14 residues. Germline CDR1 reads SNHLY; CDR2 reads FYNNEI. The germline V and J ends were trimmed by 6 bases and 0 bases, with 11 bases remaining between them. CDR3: CASSPGFVNTEAFF. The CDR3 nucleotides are TGTGCCAGCAGCCCAGGGTTCGTGAACACTGAAGCTTTCTTT.

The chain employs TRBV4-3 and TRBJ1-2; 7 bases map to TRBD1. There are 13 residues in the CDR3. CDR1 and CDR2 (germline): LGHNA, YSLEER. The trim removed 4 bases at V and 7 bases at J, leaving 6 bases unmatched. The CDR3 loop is CASSREQGGGYTF. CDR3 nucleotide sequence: TGCGCCAGCAGCCGAGAGCAGGGGGGTGGCTACACCTTC.

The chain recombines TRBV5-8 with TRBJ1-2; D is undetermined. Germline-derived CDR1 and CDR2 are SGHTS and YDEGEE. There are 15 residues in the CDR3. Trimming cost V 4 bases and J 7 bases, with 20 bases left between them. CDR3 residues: CASSPGGRRSIGYTF. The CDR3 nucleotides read TGTGCCAGCAGCCCCGGCGGCCGCCGGTCCATTGGCTACACCTTC.

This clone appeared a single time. Written as DNA, the CDR3 is TGTGCCAGCAGCGGATCTATTAGTGGCACTGAAGCTTTCTTT. Its protein is CASSGSISGTEAFF. The chain uses TRBV9 and TRBJ1-1; unclear D gene. Germline V lookup: CDR1 SGDLS, CDR2 YYNGEE. This CDR3 is 14 amino acids long. Trimming left V 3 bases short and J 4 bases short, with 13 bases between. Using reference TRBV9 and TRBJ1-1 for the parts outside the CDR3, the full variable domain is DSGVTQTPKHLITATGQRVTLRCSPRSGDLSVYWYQQSLDQGLQFLIQYYNGEERAKGNILERFSAQQFPDLHSELNLSSLELGDSALYFCASSGSISGTEAFFGQGTRLTVV.

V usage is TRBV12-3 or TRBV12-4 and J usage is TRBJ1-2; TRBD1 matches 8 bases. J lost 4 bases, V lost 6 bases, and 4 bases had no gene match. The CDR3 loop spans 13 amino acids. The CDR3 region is CASRTGQAYGYTF. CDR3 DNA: TGTGCCAGCAGGACGGGACAGGCCTATGGCTACACCTTC.

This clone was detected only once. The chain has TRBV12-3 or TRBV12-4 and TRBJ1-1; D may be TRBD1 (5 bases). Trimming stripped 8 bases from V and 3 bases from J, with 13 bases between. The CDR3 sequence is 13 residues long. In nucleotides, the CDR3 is TGTGCCAGCCGTGCGACAGAGTACACTGAAGCTTTCTTT. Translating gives CASRATEYTEAFF.

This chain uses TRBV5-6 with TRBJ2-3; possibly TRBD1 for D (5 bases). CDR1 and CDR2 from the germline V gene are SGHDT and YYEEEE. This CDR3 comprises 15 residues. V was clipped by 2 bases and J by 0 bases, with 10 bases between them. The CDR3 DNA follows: TGTGCCAGCAGCTTTGGGGCAGTGAGCACAGATACGCAGTATTTT. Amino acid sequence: CASSFGAVSTDTQYF.

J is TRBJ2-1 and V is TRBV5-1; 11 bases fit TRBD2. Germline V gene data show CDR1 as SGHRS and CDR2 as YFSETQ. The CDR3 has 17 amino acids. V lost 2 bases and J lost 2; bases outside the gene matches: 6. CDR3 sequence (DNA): TGCGCCAGCAGCTTATCAATAGCGGGGGGGCCCTACAATGAGCAGTTCTTC. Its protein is CASSLSIAGGPYNEQFF.